This T cell receptor beta chain was captured by sequencing in a study of blood T cell repertoires in COVID-19. Study-level background: COVID-19 samples from acute and convalescent phases originated in the United States, Italy and Spain.

Germline V lookup: CDR1 SGHAT, CDR2 FQNNGV. J lost 2 bases, V lost 5 bases, and 4 bases had no gene match. The CDR3 is 15 residues long. Original processing notes: Cell counts per sample came from amplifying reference gene primers. Only in-frame clones appear in the TCRdb table, and some are missing; sequencing was by immunoSEQ multiplex PCR. The V and J calls and clone size come from that table; D and trimming were worked out from the DNA. The sample lists about 220,000 clones, over 70% occurring once. The chain uses TRBV11-2 and TRBJ2-1, with TRBD1 matching 9 bases. The clonotype originates from a woman in her fifties or sixties with acute or convalescent COVID-19. The specimen sequenced was peripheral blood. The CDR3 DNA reads TGTGCCAGCAGCCCTCGACAGGGGGCCTACAATGAGCAGTTCTTC. Its translation: CASSPRQGAYNEQFF.